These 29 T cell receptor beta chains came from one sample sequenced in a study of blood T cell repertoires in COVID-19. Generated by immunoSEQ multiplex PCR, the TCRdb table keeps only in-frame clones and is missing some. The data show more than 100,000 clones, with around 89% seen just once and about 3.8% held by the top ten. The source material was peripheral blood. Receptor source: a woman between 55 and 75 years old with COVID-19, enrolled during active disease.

CDR3 nucleotide sequence: TGTGCCAGCAGCTCAAGGCTGACAGGCGTTAGATTTTGGACTGAAGCTTTCTTT. Residues: CASSSRLTGVRFWTEAFF. V usage is TRBV21-1 and J usage is TRBJ1-1; the table assigns TRBD1, which was not confirmed against the DNA. TRBV21-1 has pseudogene status. This CDR3 spans 18 amino acids.

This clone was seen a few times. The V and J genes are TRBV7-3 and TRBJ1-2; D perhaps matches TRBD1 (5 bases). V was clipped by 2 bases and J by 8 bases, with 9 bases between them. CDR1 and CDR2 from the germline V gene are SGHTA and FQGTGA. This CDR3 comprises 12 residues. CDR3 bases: TGTGCCAGCAGCTTAGCAGGGCAAGGCTACACCTTC. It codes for CASSLAGQGYTF.

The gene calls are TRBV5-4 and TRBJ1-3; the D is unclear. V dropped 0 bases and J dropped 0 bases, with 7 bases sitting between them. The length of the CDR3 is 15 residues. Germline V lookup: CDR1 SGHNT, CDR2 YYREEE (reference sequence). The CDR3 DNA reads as TGTGCCAGCAGCTTGGATCAGGCCTCTGGAAACACCATATATTTT. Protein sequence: CASSLDQASGNTIYF.

The DNA for the CDR3 is TGTGCCAGCAGCGCACAGGGGTTAGTCAATGGCTACACCTTC. Translating gives CASSAQGLVNGYTF. This chain links TRBV7-8 with TRBJ1-2, with TRBD1 identical over 7 bases. The CDR3 is made up of 14 amino acids. The germline V gene has CDR1 SGHVS and CDR2 FQNEAQ. J was trimmed by 6 bases and V by 5 bases; bases with no gene match: 9.

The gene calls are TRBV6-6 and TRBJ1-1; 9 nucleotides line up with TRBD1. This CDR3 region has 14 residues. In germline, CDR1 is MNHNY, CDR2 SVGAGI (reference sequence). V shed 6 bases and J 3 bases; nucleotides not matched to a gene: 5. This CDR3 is CASRETGGDTEAFF. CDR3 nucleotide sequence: TGTGCCAGCAGGGAGACAGGGGGAGACACTGAAGCTTTCTTT.

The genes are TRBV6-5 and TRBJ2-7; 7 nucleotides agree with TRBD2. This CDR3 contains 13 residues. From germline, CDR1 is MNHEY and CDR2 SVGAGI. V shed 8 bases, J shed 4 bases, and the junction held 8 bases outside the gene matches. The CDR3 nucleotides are TGTGCCAGCGTAGCCTCGGGAGGATACGAGCAGTACTTC. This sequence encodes CASVASGGYEQYF.

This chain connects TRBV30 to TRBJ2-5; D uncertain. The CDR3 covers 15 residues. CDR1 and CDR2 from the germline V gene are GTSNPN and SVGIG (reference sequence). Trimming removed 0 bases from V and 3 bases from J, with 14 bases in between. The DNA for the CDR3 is TGTGCCTGGAGTGTATTCGCACAGAGAAAAGAGACCCAGTACTTC. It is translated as CAWSVFAQRKETQYF.

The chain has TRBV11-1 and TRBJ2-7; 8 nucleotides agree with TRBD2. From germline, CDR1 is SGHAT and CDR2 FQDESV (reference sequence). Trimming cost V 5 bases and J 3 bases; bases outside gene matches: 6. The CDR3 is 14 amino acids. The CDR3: CASSPLTSGYEQYF. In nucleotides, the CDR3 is TGTGCCAGCAGCCCATTAACTAGCGGCTACGAGCAGTACTTC.

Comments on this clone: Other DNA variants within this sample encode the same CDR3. The CDR3 here is CASSPGATNEKLFF. In nucleotides, the CDR3 is TGTGCCAGCTCACCCGGAGCAACTAATGAAAAACTGTTTTTT. The chain carries TRBV18 and TRBJ1-4; D is unresolved. Per germline, CDR1 KGHSH and CDR2 LQKENI. The CDR3 spans 14 residues. The V end was cut by 3 bases, the J end by 0 bases, with 5 bases between.

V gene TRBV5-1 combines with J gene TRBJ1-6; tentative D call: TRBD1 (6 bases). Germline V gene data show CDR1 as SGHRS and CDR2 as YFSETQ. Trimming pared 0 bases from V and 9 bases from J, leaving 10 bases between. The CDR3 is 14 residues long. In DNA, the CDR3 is TGCGCCAGCAGCTTGGGTCAGGGGAGTTCACCCCTCCACTTT. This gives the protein CASSLGQGSSPLHF.

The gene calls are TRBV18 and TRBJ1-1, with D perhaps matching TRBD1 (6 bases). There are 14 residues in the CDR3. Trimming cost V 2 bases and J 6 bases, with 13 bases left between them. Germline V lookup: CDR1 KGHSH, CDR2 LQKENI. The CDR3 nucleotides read TGTGCCAGCTCACCAGGCAGGGGATGGGCTGAAGCTTTCTTT. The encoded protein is CASSPGRGWAEAFF.

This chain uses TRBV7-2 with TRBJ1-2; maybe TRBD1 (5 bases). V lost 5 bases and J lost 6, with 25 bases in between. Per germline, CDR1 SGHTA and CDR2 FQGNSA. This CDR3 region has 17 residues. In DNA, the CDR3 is TGTGCCAGCAGCGGACCACGAGGGGCGAGGGGAGGGGATGGCTACACCTTC. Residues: CASSGPRGARGGDGYTF.

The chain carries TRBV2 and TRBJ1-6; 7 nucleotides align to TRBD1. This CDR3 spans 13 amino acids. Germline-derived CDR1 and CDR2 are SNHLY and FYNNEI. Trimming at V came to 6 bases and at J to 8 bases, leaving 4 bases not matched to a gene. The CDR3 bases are TGTGCCAGCAGCGACAGGGTTGATTCACCCCTCCACTTT. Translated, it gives CASSDRVDSPLHF.

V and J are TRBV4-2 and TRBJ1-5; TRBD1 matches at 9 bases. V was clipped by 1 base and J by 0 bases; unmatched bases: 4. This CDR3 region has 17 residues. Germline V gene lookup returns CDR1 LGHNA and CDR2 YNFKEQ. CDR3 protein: CASSQGTGEYSNQPQHF. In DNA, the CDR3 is TGTGCCAGCAGCCAAGGGACAGGGGAGTATAGCAATCAGCCCCAGCATTTT.

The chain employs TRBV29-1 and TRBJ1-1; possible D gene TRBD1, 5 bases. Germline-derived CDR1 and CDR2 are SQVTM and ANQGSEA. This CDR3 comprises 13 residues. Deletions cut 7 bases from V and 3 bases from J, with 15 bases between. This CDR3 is CSGARTGDTEAFF. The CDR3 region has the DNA TGCAGCGGAGCTAGAACAGGAGACACTGAAGCTTTCTTT.

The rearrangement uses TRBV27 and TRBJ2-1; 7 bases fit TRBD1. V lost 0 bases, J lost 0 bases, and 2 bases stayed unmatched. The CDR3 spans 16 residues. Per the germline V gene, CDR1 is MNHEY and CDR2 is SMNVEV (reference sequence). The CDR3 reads CASSLSTGVSYNEQFF. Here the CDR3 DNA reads TGTGCCAGCAGTTTATCCACAGGGGTCTCCTACAATGAGCAGTTCTTC.

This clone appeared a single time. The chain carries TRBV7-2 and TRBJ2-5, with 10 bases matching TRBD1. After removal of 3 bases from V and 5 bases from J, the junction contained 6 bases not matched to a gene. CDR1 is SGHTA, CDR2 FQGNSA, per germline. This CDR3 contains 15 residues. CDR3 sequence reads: CASSLGGQGRETQYF. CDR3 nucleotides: TGTGCCAGCAGCTTGGGGGGACAGGGGAGGGAGACCCAGTACTTC.

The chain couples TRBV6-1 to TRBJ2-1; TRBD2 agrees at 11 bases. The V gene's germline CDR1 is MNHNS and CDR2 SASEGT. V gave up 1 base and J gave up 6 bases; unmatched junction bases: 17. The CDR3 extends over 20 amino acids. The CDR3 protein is CASSEGRMVSSGGRVNEQFF. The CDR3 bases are TGTGCCAGCAGTGAAGGTCGTATGGTGTCTAGCGGGGGGCGGGTCAATGAGCAGTTCTTC.

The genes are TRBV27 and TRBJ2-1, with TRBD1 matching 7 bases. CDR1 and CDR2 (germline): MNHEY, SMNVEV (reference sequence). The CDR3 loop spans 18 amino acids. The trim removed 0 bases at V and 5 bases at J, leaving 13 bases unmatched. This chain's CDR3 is CASSLSPTDRAINNEQFF. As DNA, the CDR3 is TGTGCCAGCAGTTTATCCCCCACCGACAGGGCGATTAACAATGAGCAGTTCTTC.

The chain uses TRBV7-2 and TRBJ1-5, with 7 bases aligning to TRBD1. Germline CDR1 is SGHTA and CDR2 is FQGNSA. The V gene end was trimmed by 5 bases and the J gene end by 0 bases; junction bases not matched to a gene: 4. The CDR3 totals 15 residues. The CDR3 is CASSLTGDSNQPQHF. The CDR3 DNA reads TGTGCCAGCAGCCTTACAGGGGATAGCAATCAGCCCCAGCATTTT. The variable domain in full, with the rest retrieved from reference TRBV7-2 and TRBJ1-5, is GAGVSQSPSNKVTEKGKDVELRCDPISGHTALYWYRQSLGQGLEFLIYFQGNSAPDKSGLPSDRFSAERTGGSVSTLTIQRTQQEDSAVYLCASSLTGDSNQPQHFGDGTRLSIL.

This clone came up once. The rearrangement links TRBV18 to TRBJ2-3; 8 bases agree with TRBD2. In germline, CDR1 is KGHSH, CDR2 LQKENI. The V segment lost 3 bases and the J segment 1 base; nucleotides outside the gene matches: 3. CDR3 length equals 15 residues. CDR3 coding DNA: TGTGCCAGCTCACCGCCACTAGCGGGCACAGATACGCAGTATTTT. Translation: CASSPPLAGTDTQYF.

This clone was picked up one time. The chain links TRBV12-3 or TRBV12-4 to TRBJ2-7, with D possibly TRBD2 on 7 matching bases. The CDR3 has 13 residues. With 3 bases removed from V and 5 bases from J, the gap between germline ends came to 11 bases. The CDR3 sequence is CASSFGGRDEQYF. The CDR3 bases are TGTGCCAGCAGTTTCGGGGGGCGAGACGAGCAGTACTTC.

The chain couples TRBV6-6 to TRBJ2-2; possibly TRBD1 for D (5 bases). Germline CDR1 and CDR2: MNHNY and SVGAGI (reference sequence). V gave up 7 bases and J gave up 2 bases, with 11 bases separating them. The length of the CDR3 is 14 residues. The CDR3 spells CASNKDTNTGELFF. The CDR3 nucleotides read TGTGCCAGCAATAAGGACACAAACACCGGGGAGCTGTTTTTT.

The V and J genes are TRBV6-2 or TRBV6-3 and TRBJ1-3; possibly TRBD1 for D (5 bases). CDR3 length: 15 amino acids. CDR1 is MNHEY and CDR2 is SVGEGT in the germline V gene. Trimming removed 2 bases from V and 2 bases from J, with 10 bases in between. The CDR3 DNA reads TGTGCCAGCAGTTACGGGGGAGGCACTGGAAACACCATATATTTT. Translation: CASSYGGGTGNTIYF.

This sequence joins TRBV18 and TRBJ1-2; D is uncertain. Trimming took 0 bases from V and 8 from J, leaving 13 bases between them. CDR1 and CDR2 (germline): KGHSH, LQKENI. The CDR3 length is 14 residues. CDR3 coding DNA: TGTGCCAGCTCACCACCGGGCGGGTTTGAGGGCTACACCTTC. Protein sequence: CASSPPGGFEGYTF. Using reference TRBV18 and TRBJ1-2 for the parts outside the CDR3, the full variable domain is NAGVMQNPRHLVRRRGQEARLRCSPMKGHSHVYWYRQLPEEGLKFMVYLQKENIIDESGMPKERFSAEFPKEGPSILRIQQVVRGDSAAYFCASSPPGGFEGYTFGSGTRLTVV.

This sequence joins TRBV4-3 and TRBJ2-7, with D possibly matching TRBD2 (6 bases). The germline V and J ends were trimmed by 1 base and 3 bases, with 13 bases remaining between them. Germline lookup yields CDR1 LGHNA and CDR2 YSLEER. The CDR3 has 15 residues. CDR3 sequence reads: CASSQGIAVLYEQYF. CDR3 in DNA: TGCGCCAGCAGCCAAGGGATAGCGGTGCTCTACGAGCAGTACTTC.

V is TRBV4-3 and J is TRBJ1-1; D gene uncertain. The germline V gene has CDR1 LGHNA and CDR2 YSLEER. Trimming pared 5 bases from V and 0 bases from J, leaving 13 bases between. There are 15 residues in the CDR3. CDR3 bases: TGCGCCAGCAGCTTCGCCGACGGGATGAACACTGAAGCTTTCTTT. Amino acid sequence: CASSFADGMNTEAFF.

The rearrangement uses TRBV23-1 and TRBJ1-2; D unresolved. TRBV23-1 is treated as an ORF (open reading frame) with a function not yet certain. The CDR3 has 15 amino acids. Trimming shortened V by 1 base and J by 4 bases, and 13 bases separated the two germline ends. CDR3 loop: CASSQYEGGFYGYTF. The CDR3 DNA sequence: TGCGCCAGCAGTCAATATGAGGGAGGGTTCTATGGCTACACCTTC.

CDR3 bases: TGTGCCAGCAGCTCGGCCTTACAGGGTCTGAATCAGCCCCAGCATTTT. It encodes CASSSALQGLNQPQHF. The rearrangement uses TRBV5-6 and TRBJ1-5, with a tentative D call TRBD1 (6 bases). There are 16 residues in the CDR3. Germline CDR1 and CDR2: SGHDT and YYEEEE. The V gene lost 3 bases and the J gene lost 4 bases, with 17 bases spanning the gap.